Each of the 15 T cell receptor beta chains below was sequenced from the same sample in a study of control samples from healthy donors and cancer patients. Produced via immunoSEQ multiplex PCR; TCRdb's table is partial and in-frame only. The sample holds under 200,000 clones; roughly 94% are singletons and the top ten take approximately 15%. The sequencing sample was made of PBMCs. These receptors all stem from a man between 60 and 70 years old with colorectal cancer.

For the CDR3, the DNA is TGTCAGAACACTGAAGCTTTCTTT. Its translation: CQNTEAFF. The V gene is TRBV28, the J gene TRBJ1-1; D gene uncertain. The length of the CDR3 is 8 residues. Germline V CDR1 and CDR2: MDHEN, SYDVKM. Combining the CDR3 with reference TRBV28 and TRBJ1-1 gives the whole variable domain DVKVTQSSRYLVKRTGEKVFLECVQDMDHENMFWYRQDPGLGLRLIYFSYDVKMKEKGDIPEGYSVSREKKERFSLILESASTNQTSMYLCQNTEAFFGQGTRLTVV.

The V and J genes are TRBV11-2 and TRBJ2-2; 10 nucleotides agree with TRBD2. The germline V gene encodes CDR1 SGHAT and CDR2 FQNNGV. CDR3 length equals 19 residues. After removal of 3 bases from V and 1 base from J, the junction contained 11 bases not matched to a gene. The CDR3 DNA sequence: TGTGCCAGCAGCTTCAGACACATAGGACTAGCGGTGAACACCGGGGAGCTGTTTTTT. Translating it yields CASSFRHIGLAVNTGELFF.

This chain uses TRBV5-5 with TRBJ1-5; no clear D gene. The CDR3 runs to 17 residues. Trimming left V 5 bases short and J 8 bases short, with 26 bases between. Per germline, CDR1 SGHKS and CDR2 YYEKEE (reference sequence). The CDR3 nucleotides read TGTGCCAGCAGTATGACCCCCAGCAGCTTCAGACGGGAGCCCCAGCATTTT. Translating it yields CASSMTPSSFRREPQHF.

The rearrangement links TRBV11-2 to TRBJ2-7, with D uncertain. Germline CDR1 reads SGHAT; CDR2 reads FQNNGV. The CDR3 has 13 amino acids. With 3 bases removed from V and 4 bases from J, the gap between germline ends came to 10 bases. CDR3 sequence reads: CASSFRNLYEQYF. CDR3 nucleotide sequence: TGTGCCAGCAGCTTCAGGAATCTATACGAGCAGTACTTC.

The chain has TRBV29-1 and TRBJ1-1, with a weak D call TRBD1 (6 bases). The germline CDR1 and CDR2 sequences are SQVTM and ANQGSEA. The CDR3 length is 13 residues. V was pared by 2 bases and J by 4 bases, with 11 bases between. Here the CDR3 DNA reads TGCAGCGTTGAAAGGGGGAGAGGCACTGAAGCTTTCTTT. Translated, it gives CSVERGRGTEAFF.

This rearrangement joins TRBV2 to TRBJ1-3, with TRBD1 identical over 7 bases. The CDR3 is 16 amino acids. J lost 0 bases, V lost 7 bases, and 9 bases had no gene match. The V gene's germline CDR1 is SNHLY and CDR2 FYNNEI. This chain's CDR3 is CASTPGQSFSGNTIYF. In DNA, the CDR3 is TGTGCCAGCACCCCGGGACAGTCCTTCTCTGGAAACACCATATATTTT.

The gene calls are TRBV24-1 and TRBJ1-2, with D possibly being TRBD1 (5 bases). Trimming took 5 bases from V and 4 from J, leaving 16 bases between them. The CDR3 loop spans 15 amino acids. Germline lookup yields CDR1 KGHDR and CDR2 SFDVKD. The CDR3 loop reads CATSGSQGSGYGYTF. CDR3 in DNA: TGTGCCACCAGTGGAAGCCAGGGATCCGGCTATGGCTACACCTTC.

The genes are TRBV5-1 and TRBJ2-7, with TRBD1 as a possible D gene (6 bases). V lost 4 bases, J lost 0 bases, and 11 bases lay in between. The CDR3 covers 14 residues. The germline gives CDR1 SGHRS, CDR2 YFSETQ. The CDR3 DNA reads as TGCGCCAGCAGCCCCGGGACAATCTCCTACGAGCAGTACTTC. Protein sequence: CASSPGTISYEQYF.

This chain uses TRBV9 with TRBJ2-3; D perhaps matches TRBD2 (6 bases). This CDR3 has 14 residues. The V and J ends lost 7 bases and 0 bases respectively, with 12 bases between them. Germline loops: CDR1 SGDLS, CDR2 YYNGEE. The DNA of the CDR3 is TGTGCCAGCCAGGGACTTTCTAGCACAGATACGCAGTATTTT. Translated, it gives CASQGLSSTDTQYF.

The chain employs TRBV19 and TRBJ1-5, with 9 bases identical to TRBD1. With V trimmed by 5 bases and J by 8 bases, 13 bases remained unmatched. This CDR3 region has 16 residues. The germline gives CDR1 LNHDA, CDR2 SQIVND (reference sequence). In DNA, the CDR3 is TGTGCCAGTAGTGCCCCCGGGACAGGGATCGAAAAGCCCCAGCATTTT. Translation: CASSAPGTGIEKPQHF.

This clone was counted once. V is TRBV5-4 and J is TRBJ2-2; D is undetermined. The germline V gene has CDR1 SGHNT and CDR2 YYREEE (reference sequence). The length of the CDR3 is 13 residues. Trimming shortened V by 0 bases and J by 5 bases, and 5 bases separated the two germline ends. CDR3 sequence: CASSLATTGELFF. DNA for the CDR3: TGTGCCAGCAGCTTGGCGACGACCGGGGAGCTGTTTTTT.

The table lists this clone with a count of one. The chain has TRBV7-2 and TRBJ1-4; no clear D gene. The CDR3 is 15 amino acids. In germline, CDR1 is SGHTA, CDR2 FQGNSA. V shed 2 bases and J shed 0 bases, with 7 bases lying between them. This chain's CDR3 is CASSLLGTTNEKLFF. In DNA, the CDR3 is TGTGCCAGCAGCTTATTGGGTACAACTAATGAAAAACTGTTTTTT.

The chain uses TRBV19 and TRBJ1-4; D is unclear. CDR1 LNHDA and CDR2 SQIVND come from the germline V gene (reference sequence). This CDR3 contains 14 residues. The V gene lost 1 base and the J gene lost 4 bases, with 7 bases spanning the gap. The CDR3 here is CASSIAGNNEKLFF. Written as DNA, the CDR3 is TGTGCCAGTAGTATAGCCGGGAATAATGAAAAACTGTTTTTT.

The chain recombines TRBV5-1 with TRBJ2-7; D remains unclear. This CDR3 region has 14 residues. Germline V lookup: CDR1 SGHRS, CDR2 YFSETQ. Trimming pared 0 bases from V and 3 bases from J, leaving 10 bases between. The CDR3 region is CASSLEGFRYEQYF. The DNA of the CDR3 is TGCGCCAGCAGCTTGGAAGGGTTCCGCTACGAGCAGTACTTC.

The chain combines TRBV3-1 (or the pseudogene TRBV3-2) with TRBJ1-6; TRBD1 matches at 10 bases. The V gene end was trimmed by 0 bases and the J gene end by 9 bases; junction bases not matched to a gene: 5. Germline V CDR1 and CDR2: LGHDT, YNNKEL (reference sequence). The CDR3 is made up of 16 amino acids. The CDR3 region has the DNA TGTGCCAGCAGCCAAGAGGCGGGACAGGGGACTTCACCCCTCCACTTT. Residues: CASSQEAGQGTSPLHF.